The sequence of this T cell receptor beta chain was determined in a study of blood T cell repertoires in COVID-19. Germline V lookup: CDR1 KGHSH, CDR2 LQKENI. The CDR3 runs 15 residues. V lost 3 bases and J lost 0, with 12 bases in between. Some clones are missing from TCRdb's copy, which holds only in-frame ones; the method was immunoSEQ multiplex PCR. The data show 50,000 to 65,000 clones, roughly 92% seen once. The source is a human donor in a cohort sampled during active COVID-19. Sequencing was done on a sample of peripheral blood. V usage is TRBV18 and J usage is TRBJ2-7; a weak D match, TRBD1 (7 bases). CDR3 DNA sequence: TGTGCCAGCTCACCGTCGGGGGACAGCTCCTACGAGCAGTACTTC. Protein: CASSPSGDSSYEQYF.